This T cell receptor beta chain was sequenced for a study of shared clonotypes between healthy human individuals. Study outcomes and limitations: Generally, naive subsets (rather than memory subsets) showed larger estimated richness.

As regards this clone: What it recognizes is unknown.

CDR3 size: 13 residues. The germline CDR1 and CDR2 sequences are LGHNA and YSLEER. With 1 base removed from V and 3 bases from J, the gap between germline ends came to 7 bases. TCRdb keeps only in-frame clones here, not all; method: immunoSEQ multiplex PCR. The sample lists about 1 million clones; roughly 80% were seen once. Division of CD4+ cells produced a CD45RA+ naive subset and a CD45RA-negative memory subset. The clonotype comes from a man younger than 30 in good health. The chain uses TRBV4-3 and TRBJ2-7; no definite D call. Sequencing was performed on memory CD4+ T cells sorted from blood. Subset: CD45RA-negative fraction. The CDR3 region is CASSQVKGYEQYF. CDR3 bases: TGCGCCAGCAGCCAAGTAAAGGGCTACGAGCAGTACTTC.